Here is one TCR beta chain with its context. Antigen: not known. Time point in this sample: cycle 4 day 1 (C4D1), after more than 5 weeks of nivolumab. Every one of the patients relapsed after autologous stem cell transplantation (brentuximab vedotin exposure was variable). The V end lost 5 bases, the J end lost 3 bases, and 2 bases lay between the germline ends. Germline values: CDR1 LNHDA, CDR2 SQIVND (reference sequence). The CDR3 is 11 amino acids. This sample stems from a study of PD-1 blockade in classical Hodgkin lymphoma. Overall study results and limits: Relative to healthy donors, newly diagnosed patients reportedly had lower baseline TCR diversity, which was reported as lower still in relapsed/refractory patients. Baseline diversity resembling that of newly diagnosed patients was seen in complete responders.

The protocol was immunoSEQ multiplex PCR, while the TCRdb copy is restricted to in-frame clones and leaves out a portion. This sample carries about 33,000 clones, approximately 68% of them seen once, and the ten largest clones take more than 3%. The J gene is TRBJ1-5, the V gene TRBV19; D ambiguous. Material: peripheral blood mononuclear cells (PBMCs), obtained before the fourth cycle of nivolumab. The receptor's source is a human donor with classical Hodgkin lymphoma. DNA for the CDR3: TGTGCCAGTAGTGACAATCAGCCCCAGCATTTT. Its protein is CASSDNQPQHF.